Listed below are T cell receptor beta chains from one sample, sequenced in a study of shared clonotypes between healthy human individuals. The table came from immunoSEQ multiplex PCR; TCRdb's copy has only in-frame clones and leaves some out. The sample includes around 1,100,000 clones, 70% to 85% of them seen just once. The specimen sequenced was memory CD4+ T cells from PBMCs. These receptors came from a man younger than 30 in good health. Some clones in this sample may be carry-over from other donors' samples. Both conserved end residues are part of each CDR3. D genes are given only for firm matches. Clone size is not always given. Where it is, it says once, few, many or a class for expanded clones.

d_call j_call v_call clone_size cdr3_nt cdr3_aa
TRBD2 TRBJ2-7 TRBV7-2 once TGTGCCAGCAGCTTCCTAGCGGGTCACTACGAGCAGTACTTC CASSFLAGHYEQYF
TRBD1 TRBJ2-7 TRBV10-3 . TGTGCCATCAGACCGGGACAGAGCTCCTACGAGCAGTACTTC CAIRPGQSSYEQYF
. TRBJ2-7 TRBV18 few TGTGCCAGCTCACCACACGGGGTCGAGCAGTACTTC CASSPHGVEQYF
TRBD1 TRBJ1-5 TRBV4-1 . TGCGCCAGCAGCCCACCGGGACAGGGTAATCAGCCCCAGCATTTT CASSPPGQGNQPQHF
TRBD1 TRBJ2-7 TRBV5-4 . TGTGCCAGCAGCTTGTCAGGGACAGTCTACGAGCAGTACTTC CASSLSGTVYEQYF
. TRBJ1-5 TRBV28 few TGTGCCACCAGTCTGGGCAATCAGCCCCAGCATTTT CATSLGNQPQHF
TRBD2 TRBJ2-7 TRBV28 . TGTGCCAGCAGTTCCCCTTCGGCTAGCGGGAGGACCTACGAGCAGTACTTC CASSSPSASGRTYEQYF
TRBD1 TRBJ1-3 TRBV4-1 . TGCGCCAGCAGCCAAGAGAGGTCAAGACAGGGCGGTGGGGTGGCTGGAAACACCATATATTTT CASSQERSRQGGGVAGNTIYF
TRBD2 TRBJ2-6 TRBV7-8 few TGTGCCAGCAGCTTAGGGCCCCAGACTAGCGGGAGGGCCTCTGGGGCCAACGTCCTGACTTTC CASSLGPQTSGRASGANVLTF
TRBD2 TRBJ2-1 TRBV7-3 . TGTGCCAGCAGCCCCGGACTAGCGGAATACAATGAGCAGTTCTTC CASSPGLAEYNEQFF
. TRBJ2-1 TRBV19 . TGTGCCAGTAGTATGACGCGACCGGACAGCTACAATGAGCAGTTCTTC CASSMTRPDSYNEQFF
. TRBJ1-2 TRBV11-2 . TGTGCCAGCAGCTGGGGGGCCTATGGCTACACCTTC CASSWGAYGYTF
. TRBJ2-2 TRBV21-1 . TGTGCCAGCAGGCCCGTGAAGCGGGAGGGAAACACCGGGGAGCTGTTTTTT CASRPVKREGNTGELFF
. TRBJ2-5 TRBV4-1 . TGCGCCAGCAGCCAGCCTCTTGGGGGGGCCGAAGAGACCCAGTACTTC CASSQPLGGAEETQYF
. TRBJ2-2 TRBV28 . TGTGCCAGCAGCCCGGGACGGCGGAACACCGGGGAGCTGTTTTTT CASSPGRRNTGELFF
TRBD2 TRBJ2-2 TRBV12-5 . TGTGCTAGTGGTTTGGGGACTAGCGGTCCCGGGGAGCTGTTTTTT CASGLGTSGPGELFF
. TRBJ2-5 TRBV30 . TGTGCCTGGAGTGTAGGCGCGGAGACCCAGTACTTC CAWSVGAETQYF
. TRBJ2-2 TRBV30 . TGTGCCTGGAGTCTATGGGGGACTGGGGAGCTGTTTTTT CAWSLWGTGELFF
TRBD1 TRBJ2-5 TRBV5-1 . TGCGCCAGCAGCACAACCGGGACAGGGGGCGGAGAGACCCAGTACTTC CASSTTGTGGGETQYF
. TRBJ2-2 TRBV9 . TGTGCCAGCAGCACTCGGGATGCGCTAAAGGACACCGGGGAGCTGTTTTTT CASSTRDALKDTGELFF
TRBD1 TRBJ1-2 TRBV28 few TGTGCCAGCAGCCCCCACCATGCGGGACAGGGTGATGGCTACACCTTC CASSPHHAGQGDGYTF
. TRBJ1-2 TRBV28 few TGTGCCAGCAGCCTCGGGGGAAACTATGGCTACACCTTC CASSLGGNYGYTF
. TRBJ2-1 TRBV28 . TGTGCCAGCAGTACCAGAGAGCAGTTCTTC CASSTREQFF